This TCR beta chain was retrieved from a study of T cells in localized non-small cell lung cancer. The study, taken as a whole, reports: Overall survival was longer when the density of T cells in the blood was higher. Median detection of top 100 tumor clones in adjacent lung was roughly 61 clones.

Measured with immunoSEQ multiplex PCR; TCRdb has only the in-frame clones, and not every one. This sample yields 15,000 to 25,000 clones, of which about 89% are seen a single time; less than 5% belongs to the top ten. Regarding this clone: Its antigen remains unidentified.

The receptor was isolated from a male donor aged 60 or over with stage I squamous cell lung carcinoma. This sample comprised peripheral blood, obtained before any cancer treatment.

DNA of the CDR3: TGTGCCAGCAGCCCGATAGCGGGAGGAGAGACCCAGTACTTC. As protein: CASSPIAGGETQYF. V is TRBV6-6 and J is TRBJ2-5; TRBD2 matches 10 bases. Looked up from germline, CDR1 is MNHNY and CDR2 is SVGAGI (reference sequence). This CDR3 contains 14 residues. V lost 6 bases and J lost 4; bases outside the gene matches: 5.